These T cell receptor beta chains were read from a single sample in a study of blood T cells in healthy people across ages. TCRdb called the 5' RACE reads again in MiXCR, with one record for every CDR3 protein. The sample lists over 1,300,000 distinct CDR3 sequences; approximately 59% were seen once. Sequencing was carried out using blood. The receptors come from a man aged 18 to 35 in good health. Both conserved end residues are part of each CDR3. D genes are given only for firm matches. The size entry is marked missing in some rows and otherwise reads once, few, many or a size class.

j_call: TRBJ1-2; clone_size: -; d_call: -; v_call: TRBV7-9; cdr3_nt: TGTGCCAGCAGCCCAACTTCTAGCTATGGCTACACCTTC; cdr3_aa: CASSPTSSYGYTF
j_call: TRBJ1-1; clone_size: -; d_call: -; v_call: TRBV12-3/TRBV12-4; cdr3_nt: TGTGCCAGCACTGGGACGGTGAACACTGAAGCTTTCTTT; cdr3_aa: CASTGTVNTEAFF
j_call: TRBJ2-7; clone_size: few; d_call: -; v_call: TRBV7-9; cdr3_nt: TGTGCCAGCAGCTGGAGAACAGGGCTACCATCCTACGAGCAGTACTTC; cdr3_aa: CASSWRTGLPSYEQYF
j_call: TRBJ2-7; clone_size: -; d_call: -; v_call: TRBV21-1; cdr3_nt: TGTGCCAGCAGCAAAGCGCGCCGACTAGCGGGGGGCAGCTACGAGCAGTACTTC; cdr3_aa: CASSKARRLAGGSYEQYF
j_call: TRBJ2-5; clone_size: -; d_call: -; v_call: TRBV2; cdr3_nt: TGTGCCAGCAGTGAGTCCGGGACATATGTATCTGAGTACTTC; cdr3_aa: CASSESGTYVSEYF
j_call: TRBJ2-7; clone_size: -; d_call: TRBD1; v_call: TRBV20-1; cdr3_nt: TGCAGTGCGAGCCCACAGGGGGTCTACGAGCAGTACTTC; cdr3_aa: CSASPQGVYEQYF
j_call: TRBJ2-1; clone_size: -; d_call: TRBD2; v_call: TRBV20-1; cdr3_nt: TGCAGTGCTAGAGCGTTCCAGCGGGGGGAACTGTTCTTC; cdr3_aa: CSARAFQRGELFF
j_call: TRBJ1-2; clone_size: -; d_call: -; v_call: TRBV6-2/TRBV6-3; cdr3_nt: TGTGCCAGCAGTTATCGCAGGACGGACTCTTATGGCTACACCTTC; cdr3_aa: CASSYRRTDSYGYTF
j_call: TRBJ2-5; clone_size: once; d_call: -; v_call: TRBV28; cdr3_nt: TGTGCCAGCAGTTTAAGGGGGGCCTGGGAGCAGTACTTC; cdr3_aa: CASSLRGAWEQYF
j_call: TRBJ1-2; clone_size: -; d_call: -; v_call: TRBV28; cdr3_nt: TGTGCCAGCAGTTTAGTACAGTTCTATGGCTACACCTTC; cdr3_aa: CASSLVQFYGYTF
j_call: TRBJ2-3; clone_size: -; d_call: -; v_call: TRBV6-5; cdr3_nt: TGTGCCAGCAGTGTAACGGGGTATCAAGATACGCAGTATTTT; cdr3_aa: CASSVTGYQDTQYF